The 7 T cell receptor beta chains below were found in one sample sequenced in a study of blood T cells in healthy people across ages. A sample-barcoded 5' primer and a J-beta primer mix were used in a second PCR of about 7 to 12 cycles. One entry per CDR3 protein, called by TCRdb with MiXCR from the 5' RACE reads. Of hundreds of thousands of distinct CDR3 sequences in the sample, roughly 20% were seen once. Sample: blood. The receptors originated from a man between 65 and 85 years old in good health.

J is TRBJ2-1 and V is TRBV7-9; tentatively, D is TRBD1 or TRBD2 (5 bases each). With 2 bases removed from V and 4 bases from J, the gap between germline ends came to 12 bases. This CDR3 is 15 amino acids long. The germline CDR1 and CDR2 sequences are SEHNR and FQNEAQ (reference sequence). The CDR3 coding sequence is TGTGCCAGCAGCTTACAAGGGGACCAATACAATGAGCAGTTCTTC. It codes for CASSLQGDQYNEQFF. The whole variable domain, filled in from reference TRBV7-9 and TRBJ2-1, reads DTGVSQNPRHKITKRGQNVTFRCDPISEHNRLYWYRQTLGQGPEFLTYFQNEAQLEKSRLLSDRFSAERPKGSFSTLEIQRTEQGDSAMYLCASSLQGDQYNEQFFGPGTRLTVL.

This clonotype was counted a few times. One base away lies a much larger clone, so this may be a sequencing read error. The chain recombines TRBV5-1 with TRBJ2-2; D gene unclear. Germline V gives CDR1 SGHRS, CDR2 YFSETQ. The length of the CDR3 is 16 residues. The CDR3 nucleotides read TGCGTCAGCAGCAGAACAGACAACCCCAACACCGGGGAGCTGTTTTTT. It yields the protein CVSSRTDNPNTGELFF.

The chain employs TRBV5-1 and TRBJ2-3; TRBD2 agrees at 7 bases. Germline V gene lookup returns CDR1 SGHRS and CDR2 YFSETQ. The CDR3 loop spans 15 amino acids. The V segment lost 1 base and the J segment 0 bases; nucleotides outside the gene matches: 2. The CDR3: CASSLSGISTDTQYF. CDR3 nucleotides: TGCGCCAGCAGCTTGAGCGGGATTAGCACAGATACGCAGTATTTT.

This clonotype was picked up many times. This rearrangement joins TRBV29-1 to TRBJ2-4; TRBD1 matches 8 bases. The junction had 6 bases not matched to a gene; V was cut back by 6 bases and J by 5 bases. Per the germline V gene, CDR1 is SQVTM and CDR2 is ANQGSEA. This CDR3 is 13 amino acids long. The CDR3 reads CSVRQGSENIQYF. The CDR3 DNA reads as TGCAGCGTCCGACAGGGGAGCGAAAACATTCAGTACTTC.

The genes are TRBV5-1 and TRBJ2-3; 9 bases fit TRBD2. The germline V gene has CDR1 SGHRS and CDR2 YFSETQ. V shed 3 bases, J shed 6 bases, and the junction held 8 bases outside the gene matches. There are 15 residues in the CDR3. CDR3 protein: CASSSTGTSMDTQYF. CDR3 nucleotide sequence: TGCGCCAGCAGCTCCACCGGGACTAGCATGGATACGCAGTATTTT.

This clonotype was recorded many times. The CDR3 DNA reads TGCGCCAGCAGCCAAGGTCCGGGGGGAACTGAAGCTTTCTTT. This sequence encodes CASSQGPGGTEAFF. The genes are TRBV4-1 and TRBJ1-1, with a tentative D call TRBD1 (5 bases). This CDR3 is built from 14 residues. CDR1 is MGHRA, CDR2 YSYEKL, per germline. V was trimmed by 1 base and J by 5 bases, leaving 11 bases between them.

The J gene is TRBJ2-5, the V gene TRBV15; a weak D match, TRBD2 (5 bases). The V gene lost 0 bases and the J gene lost 7 bases, with 12 bases spanning the gap. Germline-derived CDR1 and CDR2 are LNHNV and YYDKDF (reference sequence). This CDR3 is built from 14 residues. The CDR3 DNA is TGTGCCACCAGCAGAGATGAGGGCAAGTGGACCCAGTACTTC. Encoded protein: CATSRDEGKWTQYF.